This T cell receptor beta chain was obtained from a study of shared clonotypes between healthy human individuals. Study-level information: The donor group consisted of two women and a few men, aged 18 to 49. Study-wide points: Sampling used blood alone; tissue repertoires probably differ.

In the naive CD8 group, cells lacked CD45RO and were positively selected for CCR7, so terminally differentiated effector memory CD45RA+ cells were left out. The table came from immunoSEQ multiplex PCR; TCRdb's copy has only in-frame clones and leaves some out. The sample consists of about 2.1 million clones, around 95% of them appearing once. In the case of this clone: What it binds is unknown.

Sequenced material: naive CD8+ T cells from PBMCs. The clonotype originates from a young man in good health. Some clones in this sample may be carry-over from other donors' samples.

The CDR3 loop is CASSPGLAGLSEQYF. The CDR3 DNA follows: TGTGCCAGCAGCCCGGGACTAGCGGGACTCAGCGAGCAGTACTTC. The chain employs TRBV28 and TRBJ2-7, with 13 nucleotides matching TRBD2. V lost 6 bases and J lost 6; bases outside the gene matches: 8. This CDR3 comprises 15 residues. Germline V CDR1 and CDR2: MDHEN, SYDVKM.